This TCR beta chain is drawn from a study of blood T cell repertoires in COVID-19. In the study overall: The United States, Italy and Spain provided the acute and convalescent COVID-19 samples.

TCRdb's table, derived via immunoSEQ multiplex PCR, lists solely in-frame clones and lacks some. The repertoire holds 200,000 to 250,000 clones, with approximately 90% as singletons. Sequenced: peripheral blood. The clonotype was recovered from a man in his sixties with COVID-19, enrolled during active disease.

CDR3 DNA sequence: TGTGCCAGCAGCCCCTCCCCGAACTCTGATGAGCAGTTCTTC. Amino acids: CASSPSPNSDEQFF. The chain joins TRBV4-2 to TRBJ2-1; no clear D. Germline assignment: CDR1 LGHNA and CDR2 YNFKEQ. V was cut by 4 bases and J by 8 bases, with 15 bases left in between. CDR3 size: 14 residues.